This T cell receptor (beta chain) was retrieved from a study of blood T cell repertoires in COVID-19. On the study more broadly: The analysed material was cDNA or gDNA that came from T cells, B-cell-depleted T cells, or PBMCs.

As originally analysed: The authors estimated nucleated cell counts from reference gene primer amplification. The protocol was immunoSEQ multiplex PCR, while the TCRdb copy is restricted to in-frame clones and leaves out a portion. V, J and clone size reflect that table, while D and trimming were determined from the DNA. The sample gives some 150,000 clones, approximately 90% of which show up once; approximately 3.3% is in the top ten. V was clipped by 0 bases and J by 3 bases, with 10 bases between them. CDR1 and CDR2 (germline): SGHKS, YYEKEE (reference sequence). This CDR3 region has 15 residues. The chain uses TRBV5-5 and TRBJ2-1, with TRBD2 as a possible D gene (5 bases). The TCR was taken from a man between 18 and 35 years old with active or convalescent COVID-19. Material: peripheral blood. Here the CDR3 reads CASSLVGGFYNEQFF. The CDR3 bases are TGTGCCAGCAGCTTGGTCGGCGGGTTCTACAATGAGCAGTTCTTC.